This T cell receptor beta chain was found in a study of blood T cells in healthy people across ages. Per germline, CDR1 MNHEY and CDR2 SVGEGT. There are 21 residues in the CDR3. V lost 2 bases and J lost 0, with 28 bases in between. It was with a sample-barcoded 5' primer and a J-beta primer mix that a second PCR of roughly 6 to 11 cycles was run. TCRdb reprocessed the 5' RACE reads with MiXCR, giving one entry per CDR3 protein. The sample yields about 780,000 distinct CDR3 sequences, roughly 24% seen once. Each sample provided at least 5 micrograms of extracted total RNA. The same data also contributed to another study, on T cells of mothers and their children. This second study says: A few healthy Caucasian mothers and their six children were the donors.

Sequenced sample: blood. The sequence came from a boy aged 5-17 years in good health. The chain recombines TRBV6-2 or TRBV6-3 with TRBJ1-1; D is ambiguous. CDR3 sequence: CASSYPSVGRPILRMNTEAFF. CDR3 coding DNA: TGTGCCAGCAGTTACCCCTCGGTCGGACGGCCTATCCTTCGAATGAACACTGAAGCTTTCTTT.